The clone carrying this T cell receptor (beta chain) was observed a single time. Random hexamers served to reverse transcribe roughly 0.5 to 1 ug RNA. TCRdb reprocessed the immunoSEQ multiplex PCR reads via MiXCR and lists one record per CDR3 protein. The profile covers roughly 200,000 distinct CDR3 sequences, with about 91% appearing a single time and 0.085% to 0.1% taken by the ten largest. The data are from a study of CD8 T cells in Susac syndrome. Germline V lookup: CDR1 DFQATT, CDR2 SNEGSKA (reference sequence). V dropped 8 bases and J dropped 6; count of bases not matched to a gene: 9. CDR3 length: 12 residues. The study sequenced TCR beta in blood CD8+ and CD4+ T cells.

This sequence originates from a human donor with Susac syndrome. The sequencing input was CD4+ T cells from PBMCs. The chain employs TRBV20-1 and TRBJ1-2, with TRBD1 identical over 7 bases. The CDR3: CSPRQGGNGYTF. For the CDR3, the DNA is TGCAGTCCTCGACAGGGAGGGAATGGCTACACCTTC.